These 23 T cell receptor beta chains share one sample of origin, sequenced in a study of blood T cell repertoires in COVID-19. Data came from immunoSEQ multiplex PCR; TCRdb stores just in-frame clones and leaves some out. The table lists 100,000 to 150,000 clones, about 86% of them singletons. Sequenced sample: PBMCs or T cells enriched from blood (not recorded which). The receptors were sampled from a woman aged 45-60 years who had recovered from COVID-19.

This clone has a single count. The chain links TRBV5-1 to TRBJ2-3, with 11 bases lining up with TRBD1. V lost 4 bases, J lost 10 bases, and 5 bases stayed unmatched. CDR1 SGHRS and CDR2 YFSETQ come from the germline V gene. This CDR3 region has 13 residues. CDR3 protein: CASSQGQGASQYF. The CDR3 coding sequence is TGCGCCAGCAGCCAAGGACAGGGGGCATCGCAGTATTTT.

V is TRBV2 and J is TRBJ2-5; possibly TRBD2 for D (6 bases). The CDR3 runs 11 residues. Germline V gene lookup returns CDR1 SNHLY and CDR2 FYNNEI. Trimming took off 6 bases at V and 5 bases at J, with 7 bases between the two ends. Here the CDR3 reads CASRAGETQYF. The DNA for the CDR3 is TGTGCCAGCAGGGCGGGGGAGACCCAGTACTTC.

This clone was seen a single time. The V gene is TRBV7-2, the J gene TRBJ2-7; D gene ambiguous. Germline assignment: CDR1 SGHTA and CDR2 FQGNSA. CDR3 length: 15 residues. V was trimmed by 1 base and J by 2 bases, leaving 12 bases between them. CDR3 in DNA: TGTGCCAGCAGCTTAGTAAGTGGCCCGACCTACGAGCAGTACTTC. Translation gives CASSLVSGPTYEQYF.

The CDR3 here is CASSRRELAGGPGTGELFF. In nucleotides, the CDR3 is TGTGCCAGCAGCCGCCGGGAGCTAGCGGGGGGGCCGGGCACCGGGGAGCTGTTTTTT. The chain couples TRBV11-3 to TRBJ2-2; TRBD2 matches 12 bases. Germline CDR1 reads SGHNT; CDR2 reads YENEEA. Germline trimming cut 5 bases from V and 4 bases from J; bases unmatched to any gene: 14. The CDR3 sequence is 19 residues long.

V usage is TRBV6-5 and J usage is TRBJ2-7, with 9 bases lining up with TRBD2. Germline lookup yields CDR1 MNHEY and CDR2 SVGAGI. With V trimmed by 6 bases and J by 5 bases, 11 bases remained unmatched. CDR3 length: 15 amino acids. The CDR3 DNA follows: TGTGCCAGCAGAAAGGGCGAGCGGGGGGCCGACGAGCAGTACTTC. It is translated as CASRKGERGADEQYF.

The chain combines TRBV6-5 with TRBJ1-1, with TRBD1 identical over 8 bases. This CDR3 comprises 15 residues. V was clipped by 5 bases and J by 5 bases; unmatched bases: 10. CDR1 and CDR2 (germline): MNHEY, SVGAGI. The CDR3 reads CASSRTDRGVTEAFF. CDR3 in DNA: TGTGCCAGCAGTAGGACCGACAGGGGTGTTACTGAAGCTTTCTTT.

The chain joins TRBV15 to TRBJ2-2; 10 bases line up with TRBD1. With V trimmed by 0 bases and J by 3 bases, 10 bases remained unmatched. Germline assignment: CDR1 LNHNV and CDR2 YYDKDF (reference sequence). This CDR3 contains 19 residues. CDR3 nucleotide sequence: TGTGCCACCAGCAGAGAAGTCCCCGACAGGGGGCGGTACACCGGGGAGCTGTTTTTT. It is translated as CATSREVPDRGRYTGELFF.

DNA of the CDR3: TGTGCCGGGGATCTCGGGGGAAATCAGCCCCAGCATTTT. Protein: CAGDLGGNQPQHF. The V gene is TRBV30, the J gene TRBJ1-5; D might be TRBD1 (5 bases). This CDR3 comprises 13 residues. Per germline, CDR1 GTSNPN and CDR2 SVGIG (reference sequence). V lost 8 bases and J lost 4, with 15 bases in between. The variable domain in full, with the rest retrieved from reference TRBV30 and TRBJ1-5, is SQTIHQWPATLVQPVGSPLSLECTVEGTSNPNLYWYRQAAGRGLQLLFYSVGIGQISSEVPQNLSASRPQDRQFILSSKKLLLSDSGFYLCAGDLGGNQPQHFGDGTRLSIL.

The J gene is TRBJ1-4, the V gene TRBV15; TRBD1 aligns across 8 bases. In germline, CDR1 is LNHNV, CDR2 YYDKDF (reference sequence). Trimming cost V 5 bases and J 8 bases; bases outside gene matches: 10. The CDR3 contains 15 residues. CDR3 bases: TGTGCCACCAGCGAATGGGGGGACAGGCCCGAAAAACTGTTTTTT. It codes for CATSEWGDRPEKLFF.

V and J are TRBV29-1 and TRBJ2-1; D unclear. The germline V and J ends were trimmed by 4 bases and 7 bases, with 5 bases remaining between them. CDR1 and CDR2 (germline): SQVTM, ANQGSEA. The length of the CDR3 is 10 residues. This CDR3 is CSVARNEQFF. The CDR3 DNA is TGCAGCGTTGCTAGGAATGAGCAGTTCTTC.

This chain's CDR3 is CASSLGGGFYEQYF. CDR3 DNA: TGCGCCAGCTCCCTCGGGGGGGGGTTCTACGAGCAGTACTTC. The V gene is TRBV5-1, the J gene TRBJ2-7, with 8 bases that match TRBD2. CDR3 length equals 14 residues. Germline V gene data show CDR1 as SGHRS and CDR2 as YFSETQ. Germline trimming cut 7 bases from V and 3 bases from J; bases unmatched to any gene: 9. The full variable domain, with the rest looked up from reference TRBV5-1 and TRBJ2-7, is KAGVTQTPRYLIKTRGQQVTLSCSPISGHRSVSWYQQTPGQGLQFLFEYFSETQRNKGNFPGRFSGRQFSNSRSEMNVSTLELGDSALYLCASSLGGGFYEQYFGPGTRLTVT.

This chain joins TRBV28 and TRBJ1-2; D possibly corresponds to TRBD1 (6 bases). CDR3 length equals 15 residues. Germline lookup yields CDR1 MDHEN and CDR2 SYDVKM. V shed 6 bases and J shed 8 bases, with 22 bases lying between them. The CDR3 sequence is CASRANSGVFEGYTF. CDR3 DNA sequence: TGTGCCAGCAGGGCGAATTCAGGGGTTTTCGAGGGCTACACCTTC.

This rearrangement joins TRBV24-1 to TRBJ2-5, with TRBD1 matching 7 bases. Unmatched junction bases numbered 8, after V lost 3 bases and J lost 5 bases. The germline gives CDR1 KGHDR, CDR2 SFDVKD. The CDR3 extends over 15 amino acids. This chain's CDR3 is CATSDPRGGVETQYF. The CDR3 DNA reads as TGTGCCACCAGTGATCCACGAGGGGGCGTTGAGACCCAGTACTTC.

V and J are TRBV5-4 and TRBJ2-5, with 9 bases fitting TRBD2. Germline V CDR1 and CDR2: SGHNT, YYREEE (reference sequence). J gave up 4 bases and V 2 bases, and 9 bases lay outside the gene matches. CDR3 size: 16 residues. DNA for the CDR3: TGTGCCAGCAGCTTCCCGGCCCGTAGCGGGGGAGAGACCCAGTACTTC. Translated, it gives CASSFPARSGGETQYF.

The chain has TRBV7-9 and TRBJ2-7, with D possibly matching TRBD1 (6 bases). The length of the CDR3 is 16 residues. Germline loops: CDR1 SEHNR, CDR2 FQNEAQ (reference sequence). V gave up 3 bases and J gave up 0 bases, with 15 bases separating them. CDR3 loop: CASSFPVAGDSYEQYF. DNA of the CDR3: TGTGCCAGCAGCTTCCCTGTTGCAGGGGACTCCTACGAGCAGTACTTC.

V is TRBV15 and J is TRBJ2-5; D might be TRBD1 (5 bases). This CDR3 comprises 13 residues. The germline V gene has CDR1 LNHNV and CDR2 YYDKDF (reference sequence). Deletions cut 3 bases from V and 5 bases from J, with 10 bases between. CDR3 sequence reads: CATSRDNRETQYF. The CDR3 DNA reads TGTGCCACCAGCAGGGACAACCGGGAGACCCAGTACTTC.

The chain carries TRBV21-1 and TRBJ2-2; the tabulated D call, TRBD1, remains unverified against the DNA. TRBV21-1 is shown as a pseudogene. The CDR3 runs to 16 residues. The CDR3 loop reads CADPCPGGDNTGELFF. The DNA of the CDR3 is TGTGCAGACCCTTGTCCAGGGGGCGATAACACCGGGGAGCTGTTTTTT.

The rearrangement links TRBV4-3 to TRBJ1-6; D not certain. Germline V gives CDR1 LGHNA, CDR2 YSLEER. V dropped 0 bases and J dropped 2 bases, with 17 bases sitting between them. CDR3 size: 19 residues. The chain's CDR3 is CASSQDRNGWGAYNSPLHF. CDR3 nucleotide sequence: TGCGCCAGCAGCCAAGATAGGAACGGATGGGGAGCCTATAATTCACCCCTCCACTTT.

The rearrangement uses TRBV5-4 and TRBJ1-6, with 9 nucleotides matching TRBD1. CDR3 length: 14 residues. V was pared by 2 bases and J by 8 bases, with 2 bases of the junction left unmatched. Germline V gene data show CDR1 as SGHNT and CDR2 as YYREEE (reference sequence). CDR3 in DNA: TGTGCCAGCAGCTTACAGGGGGCGGATTCACCCCTCCACTTT. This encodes CASSLQGADSPLHF.

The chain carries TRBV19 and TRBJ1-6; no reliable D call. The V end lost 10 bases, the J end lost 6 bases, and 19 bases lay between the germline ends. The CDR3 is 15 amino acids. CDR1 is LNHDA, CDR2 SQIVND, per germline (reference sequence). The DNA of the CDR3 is TGTGCCACGACTAAGGGCGAAAGTAGTAATTCACCCCTCCACTTT. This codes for CATTKGESSNSPLHF.

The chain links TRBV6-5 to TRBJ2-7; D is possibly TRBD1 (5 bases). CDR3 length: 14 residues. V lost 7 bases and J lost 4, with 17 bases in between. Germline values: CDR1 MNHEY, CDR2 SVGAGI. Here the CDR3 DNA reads TGTGCCAGCATGTCACAGGACGAAACTTACGAGCAGTACTTC. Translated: CASMSQDETYEQYF.

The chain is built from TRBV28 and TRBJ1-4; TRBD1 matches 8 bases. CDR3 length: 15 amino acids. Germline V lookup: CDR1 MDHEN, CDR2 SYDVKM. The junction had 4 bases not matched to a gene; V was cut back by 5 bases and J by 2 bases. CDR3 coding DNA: TGTGCCAGCAGTGTGACAGGGGCGACTAATGAAAAACTGTTTTTT. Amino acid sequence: CASSVTGATNEKLFF.

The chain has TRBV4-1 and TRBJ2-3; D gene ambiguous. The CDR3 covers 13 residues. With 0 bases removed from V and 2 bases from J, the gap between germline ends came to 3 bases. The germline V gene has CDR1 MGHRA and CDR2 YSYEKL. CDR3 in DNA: TGCGCCAGCAGCCAAGAGGCCACAGATACGCAGTATTTT. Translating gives CASSQEATDTQYF.